This entry is about one T cell receptor (beta chain). The antigen is not known. This same CDR3 is encoded by further DNA sequences in the sample. For 10 days, 10^5 sorted CD4+ cells grew with T cell-depleted PBMCs and CEF. The repertoire was sequenced with immunoSEQ multiplex PCR; TCRdb's copy has only in-frame clones and lacks some. The data hold 43,000 or so clones, with about 80% observed a single time. The data originate from a study of CD4 T cells in relation to SARS-CoV-2 and coronaviruses. Across the study: Of the patients, fewer than ten were male, a few female, two Hispanic.

Germline V CDR1 and CDR2: LGHDT, YNNKEL (reference sequence). V lost 4 bases to trimming and J lost 4 bases; unmatched junction nucleotides: 0. The CDR3 is made up of 14 amino acids. The clonotype originates from an adult with COVID-19. Sequenced input: naive CD4+ T cells from PBMCs, cultured in vitro. Subset noted: naive CD4+ T cells isolated by negative enrichment. The chain recombines TRBV3-1 (or the pseudogene TRBV3-2) with TRBJ2-2; 10 nucleotides line up with TRBD1. The CDR3 loop reads CASSRQGATGELFF. The CDR3 DNA is TGTGCCAGCAGCCGACAGGGGGCCACCGGGGAGCTGTTTTTT.